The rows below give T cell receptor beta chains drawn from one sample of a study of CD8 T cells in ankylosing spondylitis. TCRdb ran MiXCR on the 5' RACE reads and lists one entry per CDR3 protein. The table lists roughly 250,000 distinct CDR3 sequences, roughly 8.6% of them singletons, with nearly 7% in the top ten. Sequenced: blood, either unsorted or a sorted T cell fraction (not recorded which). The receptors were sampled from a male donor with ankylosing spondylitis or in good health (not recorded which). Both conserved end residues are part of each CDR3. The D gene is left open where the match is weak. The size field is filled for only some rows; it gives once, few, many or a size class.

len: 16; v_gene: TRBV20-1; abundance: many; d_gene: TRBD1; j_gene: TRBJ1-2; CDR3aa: CSARDRTGVDRYGYTF; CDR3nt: TGCAGTGCTAGAGATCGAACAGGGGTAGATCGCTATGGCTACACCTTC
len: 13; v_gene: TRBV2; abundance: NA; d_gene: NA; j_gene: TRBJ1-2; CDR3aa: CASSVRFGYGYTF; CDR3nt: TGTGCCAGCAGTGTGAGGTTTGGCTATGGCTACACCTTC
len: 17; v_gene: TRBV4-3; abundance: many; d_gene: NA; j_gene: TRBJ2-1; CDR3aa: CASSSNSGPSTYNEQFF; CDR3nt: TGCGCCAGCAGCTCTAATTCGGGACCCTCTACATACAATGAGCAGTTCTTC
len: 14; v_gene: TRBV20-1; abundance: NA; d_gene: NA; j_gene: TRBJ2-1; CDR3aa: CSALRGGGNNEQFF; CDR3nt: TGCAGTGCTCTTAGGGGGGGAGGAAATAATGAGCAGTTCTTC
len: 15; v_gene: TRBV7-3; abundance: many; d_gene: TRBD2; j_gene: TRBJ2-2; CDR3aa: CASAEGGLAGGELFF; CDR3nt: TGTGCCAGCGCCGAGGGGGGACTAGCGGGCGGGGAGCTGTTTTTT
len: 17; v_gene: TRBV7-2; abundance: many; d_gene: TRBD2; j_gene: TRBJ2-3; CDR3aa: CASSLAGGGVSTDTQYF; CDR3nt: TGTGCCAGCAGCTTAGCCGGGGGGGGTGTTAGCACAGATACGCAGTATTTT
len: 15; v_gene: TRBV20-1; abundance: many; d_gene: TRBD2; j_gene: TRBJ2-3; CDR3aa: CSAALLGGSTDTQYF; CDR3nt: TGCAGTGCCGCGCTCTTGGGGGGGAGCACAGATACGCAGTATTTT
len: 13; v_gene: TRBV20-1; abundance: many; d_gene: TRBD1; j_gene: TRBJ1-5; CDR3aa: CSATDRGHQPQHF; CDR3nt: TGCAGTGCTACGGACAGGGGGCATCAGCCCCAGCATTTT
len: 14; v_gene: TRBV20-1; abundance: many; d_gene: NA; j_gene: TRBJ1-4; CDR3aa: CSARPGVNLGKLFF; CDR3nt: TGCAGTGCTAGACCAGGGGTGAATTTGGGAAAACTGTTTTTT
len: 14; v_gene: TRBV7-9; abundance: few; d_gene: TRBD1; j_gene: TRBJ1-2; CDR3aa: CASSRGTDVYGYTF; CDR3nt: TGTGCCAGCAGCAGAGGGACAGATGTCTATGGCTACACCTTC
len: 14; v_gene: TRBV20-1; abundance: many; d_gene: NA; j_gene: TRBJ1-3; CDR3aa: CSATGLSSGNTIYF; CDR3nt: TGCAGTGCGACAGGTCTTAGCTCTGGAAACACCATATATTTT
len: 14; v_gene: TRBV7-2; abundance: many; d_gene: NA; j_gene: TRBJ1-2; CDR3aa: CASSFSGANYGYTF; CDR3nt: TGTGCCAGCAGCTTTTCGGGGGCGAACTATGGCTACACCTTC
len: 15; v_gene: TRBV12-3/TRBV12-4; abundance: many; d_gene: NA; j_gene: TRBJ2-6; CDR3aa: CASTQLVPGANVLTF; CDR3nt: TGTGCCAGCACCCAACTAGTCCCCGGGGCCAACGTCCTGACTTTC
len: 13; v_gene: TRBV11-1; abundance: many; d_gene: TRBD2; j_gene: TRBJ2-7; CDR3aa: CASSLRTAGEQYF; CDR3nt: TGTGCCAGCAGCTTAAGAACAGCGGGGGAGCAGTACTTC
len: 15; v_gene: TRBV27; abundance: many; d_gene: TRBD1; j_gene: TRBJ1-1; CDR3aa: CASSFDRDGNTEAFF; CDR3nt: TGTGCCAGCAGTTTCGACAGGGATGGGAACACTGAAGCTTTCTTT
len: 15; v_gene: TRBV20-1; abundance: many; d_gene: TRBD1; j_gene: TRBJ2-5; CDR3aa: CSARSGTGDRETQYF; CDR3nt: TGCAGTGCTAGATCGGGGACAGGGGATCGAGAGACCCAGTACTTC
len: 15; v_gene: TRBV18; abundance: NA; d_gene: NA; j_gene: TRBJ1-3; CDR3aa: CASSPGLTSGNTIYF; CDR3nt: TGTGCCAGCTCACCGGGACTGACCTCTGGAAACACCATATATTTT
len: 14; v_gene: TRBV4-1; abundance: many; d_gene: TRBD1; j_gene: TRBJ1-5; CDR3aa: CASSQPGQTKPQHF; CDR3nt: TGCGCCAGCAGCCAACCGGGACAGACGAAGCCCCAGCATTTT
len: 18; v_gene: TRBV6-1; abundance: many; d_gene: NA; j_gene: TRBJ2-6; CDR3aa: CASTSRVGSNSGANVLTF; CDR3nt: TGTGCCAGCACCTCCCGGGTAGGGTCTAACTCTGGGGCCAACGTCCTGACTTTC
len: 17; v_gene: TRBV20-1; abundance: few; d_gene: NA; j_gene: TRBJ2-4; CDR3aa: CSGSPYLGSTLGNIQYF; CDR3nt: TGCAGTGGTAGCCCCTACCTCGGATCCACCTTGGGAAACATTCAGTACTTC
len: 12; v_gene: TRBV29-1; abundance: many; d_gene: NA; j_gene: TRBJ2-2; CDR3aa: CSVEARSRELFF; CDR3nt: TGCAGCGTTGAAGCGAGGTCTCGGGAGCTGTTTTTT
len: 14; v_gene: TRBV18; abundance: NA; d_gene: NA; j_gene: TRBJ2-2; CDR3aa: CASSPLSGTGELFF; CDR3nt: TGTGCCAGCTCACCACTCAGCGGAACCGGGGAGCTGTTTTTT
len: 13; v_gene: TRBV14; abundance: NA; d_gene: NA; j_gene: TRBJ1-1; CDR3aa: CASTFLRNTEAFF; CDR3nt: TGTGCCAGCACCTTCCTTAGGAACACTGAAGCTTTCTTT
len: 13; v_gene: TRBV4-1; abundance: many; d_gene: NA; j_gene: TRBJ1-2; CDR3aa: CASSQDGPDGYTF; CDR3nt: TGCGCCAGCAGCCAAGATGGACCGGATGGCTACACCTTC
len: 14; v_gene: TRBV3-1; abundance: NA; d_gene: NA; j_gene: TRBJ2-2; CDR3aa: CASSQVASTGELFF; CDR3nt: TGTGCCAGCAGCCAAGTGGCCTCCACCGGGGAGCTGTTTTTT
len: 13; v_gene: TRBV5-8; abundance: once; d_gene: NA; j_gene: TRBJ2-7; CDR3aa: CACSLGLSYEQYF; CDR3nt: TGTGCCTGCAGCTTGGGGCTATCCTACGAGCAGTACTTC
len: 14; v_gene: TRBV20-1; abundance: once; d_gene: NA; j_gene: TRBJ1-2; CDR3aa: CSARDRGVDYGYTF; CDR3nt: TGCAGTGCTAGAGATCGGGGTGTTGACTATGGCTACACCTTC
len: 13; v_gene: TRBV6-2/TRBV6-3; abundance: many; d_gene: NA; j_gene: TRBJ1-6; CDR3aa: CASSPTTDPPLHF; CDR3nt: TGTGCCAGCAGCCCAACGACGGATCCACCCCTCCACTTT
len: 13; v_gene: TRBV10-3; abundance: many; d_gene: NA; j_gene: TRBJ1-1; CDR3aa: CAITSPQSTEAFF; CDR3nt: TGTGCCATCACCTCCCCCCAGAGCACTGAAGCTTTCTTT
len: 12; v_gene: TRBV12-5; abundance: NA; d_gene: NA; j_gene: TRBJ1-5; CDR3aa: CASGLGNQPQHF; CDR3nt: TGTGCTAGTGGTTTGGGGAATCAGCCCCAGCATTTT
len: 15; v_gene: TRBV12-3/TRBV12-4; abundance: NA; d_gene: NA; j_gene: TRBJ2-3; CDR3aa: CASSPRTDRTDTQYF; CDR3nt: TGTGCCAGCAGTCCTCGGACGGATCGCACAGATACGCAGTATTTT
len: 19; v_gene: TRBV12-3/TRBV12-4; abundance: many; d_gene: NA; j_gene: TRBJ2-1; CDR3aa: CASSLTRILEGSSYNEQFF; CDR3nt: TGTGCCAGCAGTCTTACCCGAATACTCGAGGGTAGCTCCTACAATGAGCAGTTCTTC
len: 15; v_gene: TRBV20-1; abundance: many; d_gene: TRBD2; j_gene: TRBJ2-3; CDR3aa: CSARLLAGGTDTQYF; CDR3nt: TGCAGTGCTAGGTTGTTAGCGGGGGGCACAGATACGCAGTATTTT
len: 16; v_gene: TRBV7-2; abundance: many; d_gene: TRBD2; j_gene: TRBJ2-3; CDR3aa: CASSLGGLLSTDTQYF; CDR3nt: TGTGCCAGCAGCTTAGGGGGACTACTGAGCACAGATACGCAGTATTTT
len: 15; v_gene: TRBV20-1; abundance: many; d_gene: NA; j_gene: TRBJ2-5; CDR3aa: CSALTRRKTQETQYF; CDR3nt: TGCAGTGCCCTAACTCGCCGGAAGACCCAAGAGACCCAGTACTTC
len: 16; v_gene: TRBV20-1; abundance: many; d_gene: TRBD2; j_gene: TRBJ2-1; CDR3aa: CSARALAGSSYNEQFF; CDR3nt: TGCAGTGCTAGAGCGTTAGCGGGAAGCTCCTACAATGAGCAGTTCTTC
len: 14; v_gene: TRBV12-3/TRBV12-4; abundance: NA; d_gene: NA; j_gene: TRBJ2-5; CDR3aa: CASGSGGRKETQYF; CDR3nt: TGTGCCAGCGGTTCGGGGGGCAGAAAAGAGACCCAGTACTTC
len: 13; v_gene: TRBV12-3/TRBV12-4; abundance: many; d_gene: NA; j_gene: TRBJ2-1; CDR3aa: CASSRTVFPEQFF; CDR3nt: TGTGCCAGCAGTAGAACAGTCTTCCCTGAGCAGTTCTTC
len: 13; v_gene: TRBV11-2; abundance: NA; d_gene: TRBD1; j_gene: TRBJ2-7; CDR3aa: CASSSTGSLGQYF; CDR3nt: TGTGCCAGCAGCTCGACAGGGTCCCTAGGGCAGTACTTC
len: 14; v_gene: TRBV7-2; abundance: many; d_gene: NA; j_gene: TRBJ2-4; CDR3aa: CASSLDPGKNIQYF; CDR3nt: TGTGCCAGCAGCTTAGACCCGGGAAAAAACATTCAGTACTTC
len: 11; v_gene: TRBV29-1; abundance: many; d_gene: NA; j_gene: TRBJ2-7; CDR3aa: CSVEERFEQYF; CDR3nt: TGCAGCGTTGAAGAAAGGTTTGAGCAGTACTTC
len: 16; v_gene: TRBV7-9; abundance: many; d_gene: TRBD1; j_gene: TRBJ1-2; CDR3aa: CASIKAGTGSDYGYTF; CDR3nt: TGTGCCAGCATCAAGGCCGGGACAGGGAGTGACTATGGCTACACCTTC
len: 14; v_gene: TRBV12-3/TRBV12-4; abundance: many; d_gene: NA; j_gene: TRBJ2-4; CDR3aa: CASSFWRAKNIQYF; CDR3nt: TGTGCCAGCAGTTTCTGGAGGGCCAAAAACATTCAGTACTTC
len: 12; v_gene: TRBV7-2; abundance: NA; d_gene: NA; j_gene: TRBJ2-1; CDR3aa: CASSSERLEQFF; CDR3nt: TGTGCCAGCAGCTCCGAGAGGTTAGAGCAGTTCTTC
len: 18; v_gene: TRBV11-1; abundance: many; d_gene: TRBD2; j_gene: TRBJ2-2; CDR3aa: CASSPYYPSGGPTGELFF; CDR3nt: TGTGCCAGCAGCCCGTACTATCCTAGCGGGGGGCCCACCGGGGAGCTGTTTTTT
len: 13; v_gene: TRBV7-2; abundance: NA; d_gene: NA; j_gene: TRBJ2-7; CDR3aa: CASSLATSYEQYF; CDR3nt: TGTGCCAGCAGCTTGGCCACCTCCTACGAGCAGTACTTC